This TCR beta chain originates from a study of somatic mutations in cytotoxic T cells in rheumatoid arthritis. The study's findings and limits: A significant difference in CD8+ T-cell clonality was not found between rheumatoid arthritis patients and age-matched healthy controls. A largest CD8+ clone above 20% of CD8+ cells occurred in about an eighth of the 65 patients.

Only in-frame clones appear in the TCRdb table, and some are missing; sequencing was by immunoSEQ multiplex PCR. This table has over 9,000 clones, approximately 70% appearing once. Healthy control subjects consisted of blood donors (median age roughly 53 years, range roughly 20-70; approximately 53% female). This clone appeared a few times. The antigen is not known. The CDR3 extends over 13 amino acids. Germline CDR1 and CDR2: MDHEN and SYDVKM. Trimming removed 6 bases from V and 5 bases from J; junction bases left unmatched: 4. Sequencing was performed on CD8+ T cells sorted from blood. This sequence was found in a man aged 55 to 70 in good health. The V and J genes are TRBV28 and TRBJ2-7; 10 bases match TRBD1. The CDR3 is CASSSDRGHEQYF. CDR3 coding DNA: TGTGCCAGCAGCAGCGACAGGGGGCACGAGCAGTACTTC. The entire variable domain, with the rest obtained from reference TRBV28 and TRBJ2-7, is as follows: DVKVTQSSRYLVKRTGEKVFLECVQDMDHENMFWYRQDPGLGLRLIYFSYDVKMKEKGDIPEGYSVSREKKERFSLILESASTNQTSMYLCASSSDRGHEQYFGPGTRLTVT.